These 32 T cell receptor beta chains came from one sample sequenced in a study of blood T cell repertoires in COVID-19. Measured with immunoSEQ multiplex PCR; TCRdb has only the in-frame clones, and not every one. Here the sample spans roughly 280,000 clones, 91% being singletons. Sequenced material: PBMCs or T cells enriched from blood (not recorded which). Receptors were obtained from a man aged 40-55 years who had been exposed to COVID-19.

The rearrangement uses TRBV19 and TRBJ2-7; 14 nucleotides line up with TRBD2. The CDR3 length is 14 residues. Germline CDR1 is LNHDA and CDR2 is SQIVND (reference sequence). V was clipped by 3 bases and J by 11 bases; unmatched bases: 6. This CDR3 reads CASSMAGTSGSEYF. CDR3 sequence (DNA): TGTGCCAGTAGTATGGCCGGGACTAGCGGGAGTGAGTACTTC.

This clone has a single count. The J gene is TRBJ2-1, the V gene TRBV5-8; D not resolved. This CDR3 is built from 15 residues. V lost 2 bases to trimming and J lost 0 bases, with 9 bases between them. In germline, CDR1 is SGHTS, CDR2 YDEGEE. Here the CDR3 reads CASSFRSSSYNEQFF. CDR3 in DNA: TGTGCCAGCAGCTTCCGATCTAGCTCCTACAATGAGCAGTTCTTC.

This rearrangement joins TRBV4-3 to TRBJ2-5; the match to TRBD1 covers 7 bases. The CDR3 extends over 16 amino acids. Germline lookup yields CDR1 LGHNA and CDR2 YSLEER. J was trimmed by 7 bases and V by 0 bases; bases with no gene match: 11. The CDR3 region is CASSQDPPGGIGTQYF. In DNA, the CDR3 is TGCGCCAGCAGCCAAGACCCCCCAGGGGGTATAGGGACCCAGTACTTC.

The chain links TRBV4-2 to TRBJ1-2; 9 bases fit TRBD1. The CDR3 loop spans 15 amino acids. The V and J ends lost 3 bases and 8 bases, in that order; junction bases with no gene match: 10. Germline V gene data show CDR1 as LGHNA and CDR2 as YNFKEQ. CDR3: CASSQVGQGISGYTF. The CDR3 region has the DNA TGTGCCAGCAGCCAGGTGGGACAGGGCATTAGCGGCTACACCTTC.

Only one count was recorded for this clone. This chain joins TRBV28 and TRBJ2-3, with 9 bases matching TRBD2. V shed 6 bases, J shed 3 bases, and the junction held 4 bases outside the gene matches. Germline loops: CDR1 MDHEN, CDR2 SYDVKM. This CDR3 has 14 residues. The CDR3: CASRGTSITDTQYF. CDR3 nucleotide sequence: TGTGCCAGCAGGGGGACTAGCATTACAGATACGCAGTATTTT.

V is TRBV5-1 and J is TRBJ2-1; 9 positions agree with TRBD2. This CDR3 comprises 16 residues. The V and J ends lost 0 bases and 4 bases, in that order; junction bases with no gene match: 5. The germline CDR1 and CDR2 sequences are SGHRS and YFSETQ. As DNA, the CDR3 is TGCGCCAGCAGCTTGGAGGCGGGAGGGGTTTACAATGAGCAGTTCTTC. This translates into CASSLEAGGVYNEQFF.

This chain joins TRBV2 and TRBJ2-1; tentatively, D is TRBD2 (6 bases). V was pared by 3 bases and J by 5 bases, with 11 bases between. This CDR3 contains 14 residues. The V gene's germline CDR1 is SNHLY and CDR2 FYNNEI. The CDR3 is CASSDRDWDNEQFF. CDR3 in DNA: TGTGCCAGCAGTGACCGGGACTGGGACAATGAGCAGTTCTTC.

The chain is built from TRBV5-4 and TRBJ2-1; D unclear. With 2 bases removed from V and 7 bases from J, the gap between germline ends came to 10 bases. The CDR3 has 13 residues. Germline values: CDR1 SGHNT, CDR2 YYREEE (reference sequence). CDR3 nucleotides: TGTGCCAGCAGCTTAGACTTACCTAATGAGCAGTTCTTC. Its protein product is CASSLDLPNEQFF.

CDR3 residues: CASSLRTAGDEKLFF. The CDR3 DNA reads TGTGCCAGTAGTCTCCGGACAGCGGGGGATGAAAAACTGTTTTTT. The V and J genes are TRBV19 and TRBJ1-4, with D possibly TRBD1 on 6 matching bases. The germline V gene encodes CDR1 LNHDA and CDR2 SQIVND (reference sequence). The CDR3 runs to 15 residues. Trimming removed 5 bases from V and 6 bases from J, with 16 bases in between.

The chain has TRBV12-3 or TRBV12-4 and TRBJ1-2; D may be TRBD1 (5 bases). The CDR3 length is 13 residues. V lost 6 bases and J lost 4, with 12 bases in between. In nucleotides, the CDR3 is TGTGCCAGCAGGGGGGGTAGTGTCTATGGCTACACCTTC. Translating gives CASRGGSVYGYTF.

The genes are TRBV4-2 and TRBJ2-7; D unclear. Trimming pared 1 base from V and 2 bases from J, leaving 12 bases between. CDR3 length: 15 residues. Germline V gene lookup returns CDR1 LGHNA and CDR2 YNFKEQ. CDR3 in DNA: TGTGCCAGCAGCCAAGGATATACCTCAGCCTACGAGCAGTACTTC. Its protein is CASSQGYTSAYEQYF.

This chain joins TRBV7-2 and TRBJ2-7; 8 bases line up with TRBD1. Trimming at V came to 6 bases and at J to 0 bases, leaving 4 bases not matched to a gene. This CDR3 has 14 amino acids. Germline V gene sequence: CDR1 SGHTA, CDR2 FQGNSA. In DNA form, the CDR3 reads TGTGCCAGCAGTCAGGGGGCGAGCTCCTACGAGCAGTACTTC. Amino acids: CASSQGASSYEQYF.

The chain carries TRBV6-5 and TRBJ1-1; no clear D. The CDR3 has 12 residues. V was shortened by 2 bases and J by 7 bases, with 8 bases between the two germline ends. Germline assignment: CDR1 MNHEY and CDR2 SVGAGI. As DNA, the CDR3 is TGTGCCAGCAGTTACGCGGGAGGTGAAGCTTTCTTT. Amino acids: CASSYAGGEAFF.

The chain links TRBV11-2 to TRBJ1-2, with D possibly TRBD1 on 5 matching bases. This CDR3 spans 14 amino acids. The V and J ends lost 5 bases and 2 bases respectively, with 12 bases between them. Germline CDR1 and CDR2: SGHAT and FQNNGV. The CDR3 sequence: CASSPHRTNYGYTF. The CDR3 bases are TGTGCCAGCAGCCCACACCGGACAAACTATGGCTACACCTTC. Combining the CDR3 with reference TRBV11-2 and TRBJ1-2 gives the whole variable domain EAGVAQSPRYKIIEKRQSVAFWCNPISGHATLYWYQQILGQGPKLLIQFQNNGVVDDSQLPKDRFSAERLKGVDSTLKIQPAKLEDSAVYLCASSPHRTNYGYTFGSGTRLTVV.

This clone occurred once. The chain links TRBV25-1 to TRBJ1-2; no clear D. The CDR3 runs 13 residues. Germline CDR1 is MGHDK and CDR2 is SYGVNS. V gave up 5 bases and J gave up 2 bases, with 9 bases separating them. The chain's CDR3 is CASSRGLNYGYTF. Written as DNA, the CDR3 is TGTGCCAGCAGTCGAGGCTTAAACTATGGCTACACCTTC.

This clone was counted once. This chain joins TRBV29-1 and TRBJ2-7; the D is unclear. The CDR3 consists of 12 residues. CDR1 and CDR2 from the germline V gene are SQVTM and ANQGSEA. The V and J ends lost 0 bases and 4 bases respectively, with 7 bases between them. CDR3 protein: CSVEDNGYEQYF. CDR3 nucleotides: TGCAGCGTTGAAGATAACGGTTACGAGCAGTACTTC.

CDR3 coding DNA: TGCGCCAGCAGCCAACCTACTAGGGAAGAGACCCAGTACTTC. Translating gives CASSQPTREETQYF. The V and J genes are TRBV4-1 and TRBJ2-5; perhaps TRBD2 as D (5 bases). The CDR3 length is 14 residues. Trimming pared 2 bases from V and 3 bases from J, leaving 10 bases between. Germline V gene sequence: CDR1 MGHRA, CDR2 YSYEKL.

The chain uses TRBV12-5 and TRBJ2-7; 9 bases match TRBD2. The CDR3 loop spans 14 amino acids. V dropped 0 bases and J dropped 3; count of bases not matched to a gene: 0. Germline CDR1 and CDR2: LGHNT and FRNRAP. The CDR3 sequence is CASGLVSGGYEQYF. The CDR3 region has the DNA TGTGCTAGTGGTTTGGTTAGCGGGGGCTACGAGCAGTACTTC.

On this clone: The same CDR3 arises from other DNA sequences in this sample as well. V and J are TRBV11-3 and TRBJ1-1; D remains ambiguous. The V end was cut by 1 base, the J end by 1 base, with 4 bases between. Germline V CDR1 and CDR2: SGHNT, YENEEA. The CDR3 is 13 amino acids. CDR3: CASSLGANTEAFF. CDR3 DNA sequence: TGTGCCAGCAGCTTAGGAGCGAACACTGAAGCTTTCTTT.

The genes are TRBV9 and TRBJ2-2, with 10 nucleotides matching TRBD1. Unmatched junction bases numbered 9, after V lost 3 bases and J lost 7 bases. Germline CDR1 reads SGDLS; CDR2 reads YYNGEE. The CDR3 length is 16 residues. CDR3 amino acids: CASSARQGARIGELFF. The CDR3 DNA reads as TGTGCCAGCAGCGCCAGACAGGGGGCGCGGATCGGGGAGCTGTTTTTT.

CDR3 DNA: TGTGCCACCTCACTAGCGCGGAGGACAGATACGCAGTATTTT. Translation: CATSLARRTDTQYF. V gene TRBV6-5 combines with J gene TRBJ2-3; 7 bases align to TRBD2. CDR1 MNHEY and CDR2 SVGAGI come from the germline V gene. This CDR3 region has 14 residues. V shed 10 bases and J 3 bases; nucleotides not matched to a gene: 10.

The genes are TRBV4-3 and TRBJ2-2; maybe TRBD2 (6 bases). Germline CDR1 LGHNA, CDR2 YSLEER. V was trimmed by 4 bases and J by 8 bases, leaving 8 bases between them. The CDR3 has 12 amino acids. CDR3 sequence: CASSPAGGELFF. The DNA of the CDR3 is TGCGCCAGCAGCCCCGCGGGGGGGGAGCTGTTTTTT.

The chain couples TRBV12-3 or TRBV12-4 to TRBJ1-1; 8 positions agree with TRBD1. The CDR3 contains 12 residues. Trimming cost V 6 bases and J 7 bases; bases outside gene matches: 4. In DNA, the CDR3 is TGTGCCAGCAGCCGGACAGGGTTTGAAGCTTTCTTT. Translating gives CASSRTGFEAFF.

The CDR3: CASSLQLDRDSGYTF. In nucleotides, the CDR3 is TGTGCCAGCAGCTTGCAACTGGACAGGGATTCTGGCTACACCTTC. This chain links TRBV7-9 with TRBJ1-2, with 8 bases aligning to TRBD1. The CDR3 consists of 15 residues. Germline V lookup: CDR1 SEHNR, CDR2 FQNEAQ (reference sequence). The V and J ends lost 3 bases and 7 bases, in that order; junction bases with no gene match: 10.

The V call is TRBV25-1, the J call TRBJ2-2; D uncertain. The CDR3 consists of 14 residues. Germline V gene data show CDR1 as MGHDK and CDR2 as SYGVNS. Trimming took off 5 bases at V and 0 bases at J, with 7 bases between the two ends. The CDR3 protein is CASSSRANTGELFF. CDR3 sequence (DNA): TGTGCCAGCAGTAGCCGTGCGAACACCGGGGAGCTGTTTTTT.

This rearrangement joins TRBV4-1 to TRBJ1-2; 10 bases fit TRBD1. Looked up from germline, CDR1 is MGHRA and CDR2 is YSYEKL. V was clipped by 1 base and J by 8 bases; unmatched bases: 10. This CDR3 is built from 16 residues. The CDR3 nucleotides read TGCGCCAGCAGCCAAGTTACGGGACAGGGGTTCAAAGGCTACACCTTC. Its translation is CASSQVTGQGFKGYTF.

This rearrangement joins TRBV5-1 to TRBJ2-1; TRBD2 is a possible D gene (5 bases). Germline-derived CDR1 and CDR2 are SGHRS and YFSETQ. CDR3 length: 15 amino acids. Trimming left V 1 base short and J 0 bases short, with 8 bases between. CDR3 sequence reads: CASSLRLSSYNEQFF. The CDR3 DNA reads TGCGCCAGCAGCTTGCGACTAAGCTCCTACAATGAGCAGTTCTTC.

CDR3 DNA sequence: TGCGCCAGCAGCCAAGATCTTTTTATTATGGTGTGGTCAGGGGCAGGGACCGGGGAGCTGTTTTTT. As protein: CASSQDLFIMVWSGAGTGELFF. V gene TRBV4-1 combines with J gene TRBJ2-2, with D perhaps matching TRBD1 (6 bases). Germline-derived CDR1 and CDR2 are MGHRA and YSYEKL. V lost 0 bases and J lost 5, with 31 bases in between. The CDR3 is 22 amino acids.

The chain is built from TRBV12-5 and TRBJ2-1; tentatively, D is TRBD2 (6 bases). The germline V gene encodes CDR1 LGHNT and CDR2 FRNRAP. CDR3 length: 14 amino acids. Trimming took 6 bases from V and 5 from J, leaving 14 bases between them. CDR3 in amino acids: CASGPGTEHNEQFF. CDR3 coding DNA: TGTGCTAGTGGCCCCGGGACTGAACACAATGAGCAGTTCTTC.

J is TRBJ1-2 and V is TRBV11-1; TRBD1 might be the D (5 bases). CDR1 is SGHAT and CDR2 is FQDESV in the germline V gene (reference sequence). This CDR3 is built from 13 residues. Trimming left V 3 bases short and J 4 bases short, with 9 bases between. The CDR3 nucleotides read TGTGCCAGCAGCTTCGACAGCATCTATGGCTACACCTTC. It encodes CASSFDSIYGYTF.

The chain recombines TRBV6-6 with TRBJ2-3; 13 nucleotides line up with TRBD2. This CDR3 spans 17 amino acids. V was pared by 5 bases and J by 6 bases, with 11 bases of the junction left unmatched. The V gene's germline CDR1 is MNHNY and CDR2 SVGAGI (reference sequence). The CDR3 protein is CASSHTSGRGVSDTQYF. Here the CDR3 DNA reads TGTGCCAGCAGTCATACTAGCGGGAGGGGGGTTTCGGATACGCAGTATTTT.

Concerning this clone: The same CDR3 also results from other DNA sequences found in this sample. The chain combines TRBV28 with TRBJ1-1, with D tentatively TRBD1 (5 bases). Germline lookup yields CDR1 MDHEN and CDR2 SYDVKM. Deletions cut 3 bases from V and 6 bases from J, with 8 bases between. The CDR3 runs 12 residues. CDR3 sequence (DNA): TGTGCCAGCAGTTTCGGCAGGGCTGAAGCTTTCTTT. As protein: CASSFGRAEAFF.